These 16 T cell receptor beta chains share one sample of origin, sequenced in a study of blood T cells in healthy people across ages. With a J-beta primer mix and a sample-barcoded 5' primer, a second PCR ran roughly 6 to 11 cycles. Each CDR3 protein is one row after TCRdb ran MiXCR on the 5' RACE reads. The sample lists about 1.1 million distinct CDR3 sequences; around two fifths were seen once. The sequenced sample consisted of blood. Receptors originate from a man aged 18-30 years in good health.

This clonotype was detected a few times. A junction end diverges from the germline sequence, so it may reflect a read error. The chain has TRBV24-1 and TRBJ2-2, with D perhaps matching TRBD1 or TRBD2 (5 bases each). The length of the CDR3 is 16 residues. Germline V lookup: CDR1 KGHDR, CDR2 SFDVKD. CDR3 loop: CATSDSWGPNTGELFF. The CDR3 region has the DNA TGTGCTACCAGTGATTCGTGGGGACCCAACACCGGGGAGCTGTTTTTT.

The rearrangement joins TRBV4-3 to TRBJ1-6; 8 nucleotides align to TRBD1. This CDR3 is 15 amino acids long. Trimming cost V 0 bases and J 8 bases; bases outside gene matches: 3. The germline V gene has CDR1 LGHNA and CDR2 YSLEER. CDR3 residues: CASSQDSGGDSPLHF. The DNA of the CDR3 is TGCGCCAGCAGCCAAGATTCAGGGGGCGATTCACCCCTCCACTTT.

V is TRBV7-2 and J is TRBJ1-1, with D unresolved. The CDR3 runs to 15 residues. Per the germline V gene, CDR1 is SGHTA and CDR2 is FQGNSA. Trimming stripped 0 bases from V and 0 bases from J, with 8 bases between. DNA of the CDR3: TGTGCCAGCAGCTTAGCGCTCAGCTTGAACACTGAAGCTTTCTTT. This codes for CASSLALSLNTEAFF.

The CDR3 nucleotides are TGCAGTGCTAGAGATATGGCAGCTGGAAACACCATATATTTT. Encoded protein: CSARDMAAGNTIYF. The rearrangement joins TRBV20-1 to TRBJ1-3; the D is unclear. Germline CDR1 DFQATT, CDR2 SNEGSKA (reference sequence). Trimming took off 0 bases at V and 2 bases at J, with 8 bases between the two ends. The CDR3 length is 14 residues.

This chain's CDR3 is CASSLADRTEAFF. CDR3 nucleotides: TGTGCCAGCAGCTTAGCCGACCGAACTGAAGCTTTCTTT. The genes are TRBV7-2 and TRBJ1-1; D unclear. V dropped 0 bases and J dropped 5 bases, with 7 bases sitting between them. The CDR3 totals 13 residues. Germline CDR1 reads SGHTA; CDR2 reads FQGNSA.

The CDR3 loop reads CASSWGEMTEQFF. DNA of the CDR3: TGTGCCAGCAGTTGGGGTGAGATGACAGAGCAGTTCTTC. V is TRBV27 and J is TRBJ2-1; D not resolved. V lost 4 bases and J 10 bases, leaving 14 bases between the germline ends. Per the germline V gene, CDR1 is MNHEY and CDR2 is SMNVEV (reference sequence). The CDR3 loop spans 13 amino acids.

This chain connects TRBV7-3 to TRBJ1-1, with D perhaps TRBD1 (5 bases). The germline V gene encodes CDR1 SGHTA and CDR2 FQGTGA. This CDR3 spans 14 amino acids. Between the trimmed V and J ends, which lost 1 base and 5 bases, there was a span of 11 bases. DNA for the CDR3: TGTGCCAGCAGCTTAATTGGGGGTAGGACTGAAGCTTTCTTT. It translates to CASSLIGGRTEAFF.

This clonotype was seen a handful of times. V is TRBV4-2 and J is TRBJ1-2, with TRBD1 matching over 8 bases. Germline V lookup: CDR1 LGHNA, CDR2 YNFKEQ. Losses at the gene ends were 4 bases for V and 7 bases for J; bases not matched to a gene: 5. This CDR3 spans 13 amino acids. CDR3 in DNA: TGTGCCAGCAGCCCGGTCGGACAGGGTGGCTACACCTTC. Protein product: CASSPVGQGGYTF.

The chain joins TRBV5-1 to TRBJ2-3, with TRBD2 matching over 7 bases. Trimming took 2 bases from V and 4 from J; bases not matched to a gene: 10. Germline V gene data show CDR1 as SGHRS and CDR2 as YFSETQ. The CDR3 is 16 residues long. The DNA of the CDR3 is TGCGCCAGCAGCTTATCGCCCAGCGGGGAAGCAGATACGCAGTATTTT. Protein sequence: CASSLSPSGEADTQYF. The full variable domain, rest sourced from reference TRBV5-1 and TRBJ2-3, is KAGVTQTPRYLIKTRGQQVTLSCSPISGHRSVSWYQQTPGQGLQFLFEYFSETQRNKGNFPGRFSGRQFSNSRSEMNVSTLELGDSALYLCASSLSPSGEADTQYFGPGTRLTVL.

This clonotype came up once. The chain couples TRBV28 to TRBJ1-5; D uncertain. The CDR3 is made up of 14 amino acids. Trimming left V 5 bases short and J 2 bases short, with 10 bases between. Germline V lookup: CDR1 MDHEN, CDR2 SYDVKM. CDR3 coding DNA: TGTGCCAGCAGTCCCCGAAGTCGCAATCAGCCCCAGCATTTT. Translating gives CASSPRSRNQPQHF.

Only a few counts were recorded for this clonotype. The chain combines TRBV21-1 with TRBJ2-6; TRBD1, the table's D call, was not compared with the DNA. TRBV21-1 is a pseudogene locus. The CDR3 has 15 residues. The CDR3 nucleotides read TGTGCCAGCCCGGACAGGGAGTATGGGGCCAACGTCCTGACTTTC. Its protein is CASPDREYGANVLTF.

In this sample, this clonotype turned up a few times. This chain connects TRBV5-1 to TRBJ2-5; D is perhaps TRBD1 (5 bases). This CDR3 contains 15 residues. CDR1 is SGHRS and CDR2 is YFSETQ in the germline V gene. V shed 0 bases and J shed 4 bases, with 13 bases lying between them. The CDR3 bases are TGCGCCAGCAGCTTGGCCCAGGGAAAAGCAGAGACCCAGTACTTC. This sequence encodes CASSLAQGKAETQYF.

The chain carries TRBV9 and TRBJ2-5; D may be TRBD1 (6 bases). Germline V gene sequence: CDR1 SGDLS, CDR2 YYNGEE. V lost 0 bases and J 11 bases, leaving 23 bases between the germline ends. The CDR3 extends over 16 amino acids. Here the CDR3 reads CASSVATGDYHNEQYF. CDR3 sequence (DNA): TGTGCCAGCAGCGTAGCGACAGGAGATTACCACAATGAGCAGTACTTC. The full variable domain, completed using reference TRBV9 and TRBJ2-5, is DSGVTQTPKHLITATGQRVTLRCSPRSGDLSVYWYQQSLDQGLQFLIQYYNGEERAKGNILERFSAQQFPDLHSELNLSSLELGDSALYFCASSVATGDYHNEQYFGPGTRLLVL.

In its sample, this clonotype was seen once. A junction end diverges from the germline sequence, so it may reflect a read error. The chain combines TRBV5-1 with TRBJ2-4; D might be TRBD1 (6 bases). The CDR3 spans 15 residues. Germline values: CDR1 SGHRS, CDR2 YFSETQ. The DNA of the CDR3 is TGCGCCAGCGGCTTGGCAGGGGCAACCAAAAACATTCAGTACTTC. This codes for CASGLAGATKNIQYF.

This clonotype was detected a few times. This chain links TRBV29-1 with TRBJ1-1; the D gene is possibly TRBD1 (6 bases). Trimming removed 4 bases at V and 4 bases at J, with 10 bases between. CDR3 length equals 12 residues. Germline CDR1 and CDR2: SQVTM and ANQGSEA. CDR3 DNA: TGCAGCGTTGCGAGGGGGGCCACTGAAGCTTTCTTT. This codes for CSVARGATEAFF.

In DNA form, the CDR3 reads TGCAGAGCGGGACTAACCTACAATGAGCAGTTCTTC. Translating it yields CRAGLTYNEQFF. This chain joins TRBV20-1 and TRBJ2-1; TRBD2 matches 7 bases. Germline V CDR1 and CDR2: DFQATT, SNEGSKA (reference sequence). This CDR3 spans 12 amino acids.